This T cell receptor beta chain comes out of a study of T cell responses to AZD1222 COVID-19 vaccine. General observations from the study: In all cases, repertoires were sampled only after the peak T cell response. CD4 TCRs covered the whole spike, strongest at regions 160-218 and 743-854.

Germline-derived CDR1 and CDR2 are LNHDA and SQIVND (reference sequence). With 5 bases clipped from V and 6 bases from J, the junction kept 13 bases outside the gene matches. The CDR3 has 17 amino acids. Generated by immunoSEQ multiplex PCR, the TCRdb table keeps only in-frame clones and is missing some. The sample has under 170,000 clones, more than 90% seen once. On this clone: Its matching antigen is unknown.

The J gene is TRBJ1-5, the V gene TRBV19; 10 bases are a match to TRBD1. The specimen was peripheral blood, collected 28 days after the second AZD1222 dose. The source is an adult who received the AZD1222 COVID-19 vaccine. Here the CDR3 DNA reads TGTGCCAGTAGTTCGAACCCCGTGGGACAGGGGTTTCAGCCCCAGCATTTT. It yields the protein CASSSNPVGQGFQPQHF.